This entry lists 13 T cell receptor beta chains sequenced from one sample in a study of long-term antiretroviral therapy in people with HIV. The authors ran the immunoSEQ assay, v3.0, at survey level. Clones were sequenced by immunoSEQ multiplex PCR, and TCRdb holds only the in-frame ones, with some missing. The profile covers some 28,000 clones, with 75% to 90% appearing a single time and roughly 7.3% taken by the ten largest. The source was unsorted PBMCs, collected 0.3 years after starting antiretroviral therapy. These receptors all come from a man aged 40-49 years with HIV.

The V and J genes are TRBV19 and TRBJ1-4; 7 nucleotides line up with TRBD1. With 9 bases clipped from V and 4 bases from J, the junction kept 11 bases outside the gene matches. The CDR3 is 15 amino acids. Per the germline V gene, CDR1 is LNHDA and CDR2 is SQIVND (reference sequence). The CDR3 bases are TGTGCCAGCTCCCGACGGGACAGCCTTAATGAAAAACTGTTTTTT. It specifies CASSRRDSLNEKLFF.

In DNA form, the CDR3 reads TGTGCCACCAGCAGAGATTTGGGGAACACTGAAGCTTTCTTT. Its translation: CATSRDLGNTEAFF. V is TRBV15 and J is TRBJ1-1; D is ambiguous. Germline CDR1 and CDR2: LNHNV and YYDKDF (reference sequence). The V and J ends lost 0 bases and 1 base respectively, with 6 bases between them. The CDR3 totals 14 residues.

The CDR3 region is CASSSDWLGGTQYF. The CDR3 region has the DNA TGTGCCAGCAGCTCCGACTGGCTTGGGGGGACCCAGTACTTC. The chain combines TRBV5-6 with TRBJ2-5; D tentatively fits TRBD1 or TRBD2 (5 bases each). CDR1 and CDR2 from the germline V gene are SGHDT and YYEEEE. V lost 3 bases to trimming and J lost 7 bases, with 16 bases between them. CDR3 length equals 14 residues. The full variable domain, in which reference TRBV5-6 and TRBJ2-5 provide the parts outside the CDR3, is DAGVTQSPTHLIKTRGQQVTLRCSPKSGHDTVSWYQQALGQGPQFIFQYYEEEERQRGNFPDRFSGHQFPNYSSELNVNALLLGDSALYLCASSSDWLGGTQYFGPGTRLLVL.

The V gene is TRBV5-4, the J gene TRBJ2-3; D gene unclear. The length of the CDR3 is 13 residues. Between the trimmed V and J ends, which lost 1 base and 2 bases, there was a span of 5 bases. Germline values: CDR1 SGHNT, CDR2 YYREEE (reference sequence). CDR3: CASSLLATDTQYF. The CDR3 DNA is TGTGCCAGCAGCTTGCTTGCCACAGATACGCAGTATTTT.

This clone was recorded once. CDR3 nucleotides: TGTGCCTCTACAGGGTTCATCGGAAACACCATATATTTT. Its translation: CASTGFIGNTIYF. The chain is built from TRBV30 and TRBJ1-3; maybe TRBD1 (6 bases). V was cut by 7 bases and J by 4 bases, with 14 bases left in between. The CDR3 is made up of 13 amino acids. The germline V gene encodes CDR1 GTSNPN and CDR2 SVGIG (reference sequence).

The V gene is TRBV6-5, the J gene TRBJ2-7, with 8 nucleotides matching TRBD1. The CDR3 runs 14 residues. With 3 bases clipped from V and 2 bases from J, the junction kept 3 bases outside the gene matches. The germline V gene has CDR1 MNHEY and CDR2 SVGAGI. CDR3 in amino acids: CASSYLQGAYEQYF. CDR3 DNA sequence: TGTGCCAGCAGTTATTTACAGGGGGCCTACGAGCAGTACTTC.

The chain couples TRBV6-1 to TRBJ1-3; D ambiguous. Trimming took off 0 bases at V and 4 bases at J, with 7 bases between the two ends. The CDR3 is made up of 14 amino acids. CDR1 MNHNS and CDR2 SASEGT come from the germline V gene. CDR3 nucleotides: TGTGCCAGCAGTGAAGCAACGGGGGGAAACACCATATATTTT. Amino acids: CASSEATGGNTIYF.

The J gene is TRBJ2-3, the V gene TRBV9, with a weak D call TRBD1 (6 bases). The germline gives CDR1 SGDLS, CDR2 YYNGEE. The CDR3 length is 13 residues. V was trimmed by 6 bases and J by 2 bases, leaving 10 bases between them. The CDR3 spells CASTRGFTDTQYF. CDR3 bases: TGTGCCAGCACCAGGGGATTCACAGATACGCAGTATTTT.

This clone was observed once. The chain has TRBV5-4 and TRBJ2-7, with D perhaps matching TRBD1 (6 bases). This CDR3 contains 14 residues. CDR1 and CDR2 (germline): SGHNT, YYREEE (reference sequence). V was shortened by 4 bases and J by 3 bases, with 14 bases between the two germline ends. CDR3 DNA: TGTGCCAGCAGCCCCCGGGACACTTACTACGAGCAGTACTTC. Residues: CASSPRDTYYEQYF.

V and J are TRBV30 and TRBJ2-3; TRBD1 matches 10 bases. The germline V gene has CDR1 GTSNPN and CDR2 SVGIG (reference sequence). This CDR3 has 15 amino acids. The V and J ends lost 3 bases and 4 bases, in that order; junction bases with no gene match: 7. CDR3 DNA sequence: TGTGCCTGGAGCGGGGGACAGGGGAACGCAGATACGCAGTATTTT. Its translation: CAWSGGQGNADTQYF.

The genes are TRBV18 and TRBJ2-5; D gene ambiguous. Trimming cost V 2 bases and J 4 bases, with 14 bases left between them. The CDR3 is 15 residues long. Germline CDR1 KGHSH, CDR2 LQKENI. In DNA, the CDR3 is TGTGCCAGCTCACCAGGATGGGCACGTGGAGAGACCCAGTACTTC. Protein product: CASSPGWARGETQYF.

In this sample, this clone turned up a few times. This chain connects TRBV7-8 to TRBJ2-5; 7 bases map to TRBD1. J lost 5 bases, V lost 5 bases, and 11 bases had no gene match. The CDR3 totals 15 residues. The germline CDR1 and CDR2 sequences are SGHVS and FQNEAQ. CDR3 nucleotides: TGTGCCAGCAGCCCCCGACAGGGTAGTTGGGAGACCCAGTACTTC. This encodes CASSPRQGSWETQYF.

The chain links TRBV4-3 to TRBJ1-4; no definite D call. Germline assignment: CDR1 LGHNA and CDR2 YSLEER. V was cut by 0 bases and J by 8 bases, with 16 bases left in between. The CDR3 has 16 residues. The CDR3 nucleotides read TGCGCCAGCAGCCAAGATCTAGGAGCGGTGCGGGAAAAACTGTTTTTT. Protein: CASSQDLGAVREKLFF.